This TCR beta chain was sequenced in a study of shared clonotypes between healthy human individuals. Study in general: The study used three CD4 naive, three CD4 memory, two CD8 naive and one CD8 memory plate per donor.

Of note for this clone: As yet, its antigen is unknown.

Study-level points and caveats: Blood was the sole source, and tissue repertoires probably differ.

The CDR3 spans 17 residues. Germline V gene lookup returns CDR1 SGHNT and CDR2 YYREEE (reference sequence). The ends lost 3 bases at V and 3 bases at J; junction bases unmatched: 10. The repertoire was sequenced with immunoSEQ multiplex PCR; TCRdb's copy has only in-frame clones and lacks some. Here the sample spans millions of clones, around nine tenths being singletons. This chain uses TRBV5-4 with TRBJ1-4; 8 bases line up with TRBD1. The sequenced material came from naive CD4+ T cells sorted from blood. Subset defined: CD45RA+ positively selected. The sequence was obtained from a man younger than 30 in good health. CDR3 region: CASSSGQGGSANEKLFF. DNA of the CDR3: TGTGCCAGCAGCTCCGGACAGGGCGGGTCGGCTAATGAAAAACTGTTTTTT.